This entry is about one TCR beta chain. Its antigen is as yet unknown. Both 60 Vbeta primers and 13 Jbeta primers went into the PCR. In the source study's methods: It was a later analysis that counted 79 million or so unique TCR beta chains, of which some 9.9 million were shared. TCRdb's copy holds only in-frame clones and misses some; the assay was immunoSEQ multiplex PCR. The D gene and trimming were derived from the DNA, and the V and J assignments and clone size from that table. The sample gives about 180,000 clones, roughly four fifths of which show up once; roughly 0.5% is in the top ten. This specimen belongs to a study of cytomegalovirus exposure and HLA in healthy donors. V was clipped by 5 bases and J by 8 bases; unmatched bases: 5. This CDR3 is built from 14 residues. Germline V lookup: CDR1 MDHEN, CDR2 SYDVKM. General observations from the study: Presence/absence analyses rested on an assumption that sequencing depth was roughly uniform across donors.

Input material: PBMCs. The TCR was taken from a woman aged 45-65 years in good health and CMV-seronegative. The chain has TRBV28 and TRBJ1-4; TRBD1 matches 10 bases. The CDR3 coding sequence is TGTGCCAGCAGTCGACAGGGGGCTCGGGAAAAACTGTTTTTT. It translates to CASSRQGAREKLFF.